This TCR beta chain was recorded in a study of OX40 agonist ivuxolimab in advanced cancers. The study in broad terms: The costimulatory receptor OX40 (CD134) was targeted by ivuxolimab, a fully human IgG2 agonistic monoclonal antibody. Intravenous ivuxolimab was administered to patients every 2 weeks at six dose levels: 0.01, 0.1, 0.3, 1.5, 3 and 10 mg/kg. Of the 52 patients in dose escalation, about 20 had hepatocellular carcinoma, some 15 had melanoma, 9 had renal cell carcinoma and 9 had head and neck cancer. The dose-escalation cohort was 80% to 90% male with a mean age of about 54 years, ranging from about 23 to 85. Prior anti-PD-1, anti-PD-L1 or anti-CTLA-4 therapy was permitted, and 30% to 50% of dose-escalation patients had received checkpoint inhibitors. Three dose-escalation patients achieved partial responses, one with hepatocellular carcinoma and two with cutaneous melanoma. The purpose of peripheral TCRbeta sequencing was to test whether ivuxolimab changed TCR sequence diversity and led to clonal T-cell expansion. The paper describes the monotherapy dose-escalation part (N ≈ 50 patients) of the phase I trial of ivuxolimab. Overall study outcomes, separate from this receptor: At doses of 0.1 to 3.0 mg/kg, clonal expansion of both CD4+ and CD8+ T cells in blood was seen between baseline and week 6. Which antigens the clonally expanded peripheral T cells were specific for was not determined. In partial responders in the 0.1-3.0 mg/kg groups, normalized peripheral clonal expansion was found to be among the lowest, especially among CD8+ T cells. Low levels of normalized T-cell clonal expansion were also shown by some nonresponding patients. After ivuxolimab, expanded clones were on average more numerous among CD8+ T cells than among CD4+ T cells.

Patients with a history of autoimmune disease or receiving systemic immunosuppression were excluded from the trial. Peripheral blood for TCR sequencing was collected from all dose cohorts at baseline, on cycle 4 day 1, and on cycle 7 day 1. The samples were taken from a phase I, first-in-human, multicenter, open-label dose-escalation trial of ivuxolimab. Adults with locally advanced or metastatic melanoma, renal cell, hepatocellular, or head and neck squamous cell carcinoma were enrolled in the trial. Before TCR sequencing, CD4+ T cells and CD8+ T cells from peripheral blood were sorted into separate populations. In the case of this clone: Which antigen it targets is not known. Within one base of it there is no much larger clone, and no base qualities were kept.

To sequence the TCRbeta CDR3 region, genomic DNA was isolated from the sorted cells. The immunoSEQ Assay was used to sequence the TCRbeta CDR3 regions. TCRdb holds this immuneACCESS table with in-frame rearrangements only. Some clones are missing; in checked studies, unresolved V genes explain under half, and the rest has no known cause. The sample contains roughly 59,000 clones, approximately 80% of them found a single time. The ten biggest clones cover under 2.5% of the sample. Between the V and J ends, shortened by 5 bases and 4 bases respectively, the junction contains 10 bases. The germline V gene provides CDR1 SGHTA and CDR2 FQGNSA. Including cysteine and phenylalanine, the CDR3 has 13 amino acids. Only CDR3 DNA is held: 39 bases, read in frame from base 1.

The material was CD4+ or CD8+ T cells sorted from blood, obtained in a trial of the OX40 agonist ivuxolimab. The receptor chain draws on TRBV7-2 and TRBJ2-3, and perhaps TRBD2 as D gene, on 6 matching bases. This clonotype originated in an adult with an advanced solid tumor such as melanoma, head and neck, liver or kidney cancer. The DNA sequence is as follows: TGTGCCAGCAGCAAGAGGGAGGCAGATACGCAGTATTTT. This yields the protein CASSKREADTQYF. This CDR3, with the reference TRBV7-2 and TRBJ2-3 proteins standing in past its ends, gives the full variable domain GAGVSQSPSNKVTEKGKDVELRCDPISGHTALYWYRQSLGQGLEFLIYFQGNSAPDKSGLPSDRFSAERTGGSVSTLTIQRTQQEDSAVYLCASSKREADTQYFGPGTRLTVL.